This T cell receptor (beta chain) stems from a study of blood T cell repertoires in COVID-19. As for the study in general: The United States, Italy and Spain were the sources of the acute and convalescent COVID-19 samples. PBMCs, B-cell-depleted T cells, or T cells were the source of the cDNA or gDNA that made up the material.

In the authors' methods: Reference gene primers were amplified, and this amplification served to estimate nucleated cell counts. Assay used: immunoSEQ multiplex PCR; TCRdb lists only in-frame clones, some missing. V and J calls and clone size are as listed in that table; D and trimming were resolved from the DNA. The sample has about 160,000 clones; approximately 92% are singletons. Between the trimmed V and J ends, which lost 5 bases and 6 bases, there was a span of 16 bases. The CDR3 length is 14 residues. Germline V gene data show CDR1 as LNHDA and CDR2 as SQIVND (reference sequence). This TCR came from a woman aged 45-59 years with acute or convalescent COVID-19. The sequenced sample consisted of peripheral blood. The chain joins TRBV19 to TRBJ1-2, with no clear D. The CDR3 DNA reads TGTGCCAGTAGTCGGGAGCCTAAATCGGATGGCTACACCTTC. It translates to CASSREPKSDGYTF.